The 32 T cell receptor beta chains below come from one sample, sequenced in a study of blood T cell repertoires in COVID-19. This table comes from immunoSEQ multiplex PCR, and its TCRdb copy is limited to in-frame clones, with some not included. The repertoire consists of about 220,000 clones, with 82% occurring once and the leading ten covering roughly 5.5%. Sequences were obtained from peripheral blood. These receptors came from a woman in her seventies with COVID-19, enrolled during active disease.

Remarks on this clone: At one end the junction does not follow the germline gene, possibly because of a read error. J is TRBJ1-5 and V is TRBV6-2 or TRBV6-3; D possibly corresponds to TRBD1 (5 bases). Germline V gene sequence: CDR1 MNHEY, CDR2 SVGEGT. The CDR3 sequence is 16 residues long. The CDR3 region has the DNA TGTGCCAGCAGTCACTCTTCTCCGGGGGGCAATCAGCCCCAGCATTTT. Translating gives CASSHSSPGGNQPQHF.

This chain connects TRBV5-8 to TRBJ2-3; weak D call: TRBD1 (6 bases). The CDR3 consists of 16 residues. Germline CDR1 and CDR2: SGHTS and YDEGEE. V gave up 2 bases and J gave up 5 bases, with 18 bases separating them. CDR3 in amino acids: CASSFRSIQGRDTQYF. CDR3 DNA sequence: TGTGCCAGCAGCTTTCGATCTATACAGGGTCGAGATACGCAGTATTTT.

The rearrangement links TRBV7-6 to TRBJ1-5; 9 bases map to TRBD1. This CDR3 spans 19 amino acids. Germline-derived CDR1 and CDR2 are SGHVS and FNYEAQ. The trim removed 4 bases at V and 0 bases at J, leaving 13 bases unmatched. CDR3 residues: CASSYPKARDRDSNQPQHF. Here the CDR3 DNA reads TGTGCCAGCAGCTACCCAAAAGCCCGGGACAGGGATAGCAATCAGCCCCAGCATTTT.

The chain links TRBV10-3 to TRBJ1-2; 9 nucleotides align to TRBD1. The CDR3 has 15 residues. Trimming at V came to 3 bases and at J to 3 bases, leaving 5 bases not matched to a gene. Germline CDR1 ENHRY, CDR2 SYGVKD. The CDR3 sequence is CAISDPGQGDYGYTF. DNA for the CDR3: TGTGCCATCAGTGATCCGGGACAGGGAGACTATGGCTACACCTTC.

V gene TRBV9 combines with J gene TRBJ2-5, with 12 bases that match TRBD1. With 4 bases clipped from V and 5 bases from J, the junction kept 6 bases outside the gene matches. The V gene's germline CDR1 is SGDLS and CDR2 YYNGEE. The CDR3 length is 15 residues. The CDR3 bases are TGTGCCAGCAGCAGGGGACAGGGGGCGCGGGAGACCCAGTACTTC. Encoded protein: CASSRGQGARETQYF.

The chain links TRBV6-5 to TRBJ1-2; 7 nucleotides line up with TRBD1. The V segment lost 6 bases and the J segment 4 bases; nucleotides outside the gene matches: 5. Germline assignment: CDR1 MNHEY and CDR2 SVGAGI. The CDR3 covers 13 residues. CDR3 residues: CASSLQGLYGYTF. In nucleotides, the CDR3 is TGTGCCAGCAGCCTACAGGGGCTCTATGGCTACACCTTC.

The rearrangement links TRBV2 to TRBJ2-7, with D possibly being TRBD2 (6 bases). This CDR3 contains 12 residues. Trimming shortened V by 4 bases and J by 4 bases, and 8 bases separated the two germline ends. Germline V gene data show CDR1 as SNHLY and CDR2 as FYNNEI. The CDR3 DNA reads TGTGCCAGCAGTGTCGGGGGATACGAGCAGTACTTC. This translates into CASSVGGYEQYF.

The J gene is TRBJ1-2, the V gene TRBV27; tentative D call: TRBD1 (6 bases). The germline V gene encodes CDR1 MNHEY and CDR2 SMNVEV (reference sequence). The V gene lost 5 bases and the J gene lost 8 bases, with 15 bases spanning the gap. CDR3 size: 13 residues. CDR3 nucleotide sequence: TGTGCCAGCAGTCTACGGGGGGCTCGGGGCTACACCTTC. This sequence encodes CASSLRGARGYTF.

CDR3 sequence reads: CSVSQGLLYEQYF. Here the CDR3 DNA reads TGCAGCGTTTCCCAGGGGCTTCTCTACGAGCAGTACTTC. The chain couples TRBV29-1 to TRBJ2-7, with a tentative D call TRBD1 (6 bases). CDR3 size: 13 residues. Trimming removed 5 bases at V and 3 bases at J, with 14 bases between. Germline V gene data show CDR1 as SQVTM and CDR2 as ANQGSEA.

This clone was counted between two and nine times. The rearrangement joins TRBV14 to TRBJ1-2; 7 bases are a match to TRBD1. There are 13 residues in the CDR3. Germline CDR1 is SGHDN and CDR2 is FVKESK. J lost 4 bases, V lost 4 bases, and 3 bases had no gene match. CDR3 DNA: TGTGCCAGCAGCCCGGGACAGACCTATGGCTACACCTTC. The encoded protein is CASSPGQTYGYTF.

J is TRBJ1-1 and V is TRBV28; 8 bases are shared with TRBD1. The CDR3 runs 15 residues. Looked up from germline, CDR1 is MDHEN and CDR2 is SYDVKM. J was trimmed by 4 bases and V by 5 bases; bases with no gene match: 9. CDR3 sequence (DNA): TGTGCCAGCAGTCTCGAGGACAGGGTTCTCACTGAAGCTTTCTTT. This encodes CASSLEDRVLTEAFF.

This clone was observed a single time. The rearrangement links TRBV5-4 to TRBJ2-3; 8 bases align to TRBD2. This CDR3 comprises 14 residues. Germline CDR1 and CDR2: SGHNT and YYREEE (reference sequence). Trimming at V came to 3 bases and at J to 9 bases, leaving 9 bases not matched to a gene. The CDR3 region has the DNA TGTGCCAGCAGCTCGCCGGGAGGGCAGGAAACGCAGTATTTT. Its translation: CASSSPGGQETQYF.

V usage is TRBV4-3 and J usage is TRBJ1-2; D is ambiguous. Germline V lookup: CDR1 LGHNA, CDR2 YSLEER. V lost 0 bases, J lost 5 bases, and 13 bases lay in between. The CDR3 totals 15 residues. CDR3 coding DNA: TGCGCCAGCAGCCAAGATTTCACAGATCCATATGGCTACACCTTC. Its translation is CASSQDFTDPYGYTF.

The chain joins TRBV6-5 to TRBJ2-1; tentatively, D is TRBD1 (6 bases). Germline values: CDR1 MNHEY, CDR2 SVGAGI. The V end was cut by 4 bases, the J end by 2 bases, with 12 bases between. The CDR3 has 15 residues. As DNA, the CDR3 is TGTGCCAGCAGTTTTGGACAGACCACCTACAATGAGCAGTTCTTC. Its protein is CASSFGQTTYNEQFF.

This rearrangement joins TRBV28 to TRBJ1-1; TRBD1 aligns across 12 bases. Germline CDR1 is MDHEN and CDR2 is SYDVKM. The ends lost 7 bases at V and 10 bases at J; junction bases unmatched: 16. This CDR3 is built from 16 residues. CDR3 amino acids: CASTSPPGQGARGAFF. The DNA of the CDR3 is TGTGCCAGCACCTCACCACCGGGACAGGGGGCGCGGGGAGCTTTCTTT.

The genes are TRBV5-5 and TRBJ1-1; 9 nucleotides match TRBD1. Looked up from germline, CDR1 is SGHKS and CDR2 is YYEKEE (reference sequence). V dropped 4 bases and J dropped 5; count of bases not matched to a gene: 9. The CDR3 runs 15 residues. CDR3 amino acids: CASSPYRGRGTEAFF. DNA for the CDR3: TGTGCCAGCAGCCCGTACAGGGGGCGGGGGACTGAAGCTTTCTTT.

This rearrangement joins TRBV19 to TRBJ2-1; 8 bases are a match to TRBD2. This CDR3 has 15 amino acids. Germline V gene sequence: CDR1 LNHDA, CDR2 SQIVND (reference sequence). J was trimmed by 9 bases and V by 7 bases; bases with no gene match: 14. The CDR3, as DNA: TGTGCCAGTATGGGAGGGAGCGGGAGTCATCGTGAGCAGTTCTTC. Translated: CASMGGSGSHREQFF.

V usage is TRBV6-5 and J usage is TRBJ2-7; TRBD1 agrees at 9 bases. Germline V gene lookup returns CDR1 MNHEY and CDR2 SVGAGI. This CDR3 region has 15 residues. Germline trimming cut 7 bases from V and 3 bases from J; bases unmatched to any gene: 10. In DNA, the CDR3 is TGTGCCAGCACCGCCCACGGGACAGGGCTCTACGAGCAGTACTTC. It is translated as CASTAHGTGLYEQYF.

The table lists this clone with a few counts. The genes are TRBV4-3 and TRBJ1-3; 7 nucleotides line up with TRBD1. V shed 0 bases, J shed 0 bases, and the junction held 2 bases outside the gene matches. Germline V lookup: CDR1 LGHNA, CDR2 YSLEER. This CDR3 comprises 16 residues. The CDR3 bases are TGCGCCAGCAGCCAAGAGGGGACAGTCTCTGGAAACACCATATATTTT. Its translation is CASSQEGTVSGNTIYF.

In nucleotides, the CDR3 is TGCGCCAGCAGTCGGATACTAGCGGGAGTTTTAGAGCAGTTCTTC. This codes for CASSRILAGVLEQFF. The gene calls are TRBV5-1 and TRBJ2-1; 11 nucleotides line up with TRBD2. V lost 5 bases and J lost 10; bases outside the gene matches: 11. The CDR3 extends over 15 amino acids. Germline loops: CDR1 SGHRS, CDR2 YFSETQ.

This clone was seen only a few times. The chain joins TRBV6-5 to TRBJ2-7, with unresolved D. V was cut by 2 bases and J by 4 bases, with 15 bases left in between. The CDR3 is 15 amino acids. The V gene's germline CDR1 is MNHEY and CDR2 SVGAGI. As DNA, the CDR3 is TGTGCCAGCAGTTACGGGCAAGGATTTAGGTACGAGCAGTACTTC. It codes for CASSYGQGFRYEQYF.

V gene TRBV7-2 combines with J gene TRBJ2-1; perhaps TRBD1 as D (6 bases). V was clipped by 2 bases and J by 4 bases, with 12 bases between them. The CDR3 covers 15 residues. CDR1 SGHTA and CDR2 FQGNSA come from the germline V gene. CDR3 in DNA: TGTGCCAGCAGCTTATCGACGACAGGTTACAATGAGCAGTTCTTC. Its protein is CASSLSTTGYNEQFF.

With regard to this clone: An end of the junction differs from the germline gene, which may be a read error. The V and J genes are TRBV6-2 or TRBV6-3 and TRBJ2-7; D is perhaps TRBD2 (5 bases). The CDR3 length is 14 residues. Germline CDR1 reads MNHEY; CDR2 reads SVGEGT. CDR3 protein: CASSVARTHSRRDF. CDR3 DNA: TGTGCCAGCAGTGTAGCCCGAACTCACTCGAGGCGGGACTTC.

The chain carries TRBV6-5 and TRBJ1-2; the D is unclear. The length of the CDR3 is 14 residues. V lost 7 bases and J 4 bases, leaving 16 bases between the germline ends. Germline V lookup: CDR1 MNHEY, CDR2 SVGAGI. The CDR3 here is CASTAPGSGYGYTF. The CDR3 region has the DNA TGTGCCAGCACCGCTCCGGGGAGTGGCTATGGCTACACCTTC.

This sequence joins TRBV29-1 and TRBJ1-4, with D unclear. V gave up 7 bases and J gave up 4 bases, with 19 bases separating them. Germline V lookup: CDR1 SQVTM, CDR2 ANQGSEA. This CDR3 is built from 15 residues. The CDR3 spells CSALGRRGINEKLFF. The CDR3 bases are TGCAGCGCACTCGGCCGTCGAGGGATTAATGAAAAACTGTTTTTT.

With regard to this clone: The sample holds other DNA sequences that translate to the same CDR3. This sequence joins TRBV6-5 and TRBJ2-5; 7 bases line up with TRBD2. The CDR3 sequence is 13 residues long. Germline V gene lookup returns CDR1 MNHEY and CDR2 SVGAGI. V gave up 6 bases and J gave up 1 base; unmatched junction bases: 2. CDR3: CASRRTSQETQYF. The DNA for the CDR3 is TGTGCCAGCAGAAGGACTAGCCAAGAGACCCAGTACTTC.

CDR3 residues: CATSRDGAGYEQFF. DNA for the CDR3: TGTGCCACCAGCAGAGATGGGGCAGGGTACGAGCAGTTCTTC. This chain joins TRBV15 and TRBJ2-1; TRBD1 is a possible D gene (5 bases). In germline, CDR1 is LNHNV, CDR2 YYDKDF (reference sequence). V lost 0 bases and J lost 10, with 13 bases in between. The length of the CDR3 is 14 residues.

V is TRBV28 and J is TRBJ1-4, with TRBD1 as a possible D gene (6 bases). The CDR3 is 15 amino acids. Deletions cut 5 bases from V and 5 bases from J, with 15 bases between. Germline lookup yields CDR1 MDHEN and CDR2 SYDVKM. CDR3: CASSPGGQTNEKLFF. The CDR3 DNA is TGTGCCAGCAGTCCCGGAGGACAGACAAATGAAAAACTGTTTTTT. Complete variable domain (other parts from reference TRBV28 and TRBJ1-4): DVKVTQSSRYLVKRTGEKVFLECVQDMDHENMFWYRQDPGLGLRLIYFSYDVKMKEKGDIPEGYSVSREKKERFSLILESASTNQTSMYLCASSPGGQTNEKLFFGSGTQLSVL.

In this sample, this clone turned up once. The V call is TRBV24-1, the J call TRBJ1-4; no clear D. Trimming took off 4 bases at V and 2 bases at J, with 13 bases between the two ends. CDR3 length: 16 residues. Germline V gives CDR1 KGHDR, CDR2 SFDVKD. The chain's CDR3 is CATSDARRGTNEKLFF. The CDR3 DNA follows: TGTGCCACCAGTGACGCAAGGCGCGGTACTAATGAAAAACTGTTTTTT.

This clone was counted only a few times. V and J are TRBV5-1 and TRBJ2-7; 8 nucleotides align to TRBD1. The V gene's germline CDR1 is SGHRS and CDR2 YFSETQ. V was pared by 1 base and J by 1 base, with 10 bases of the junction left unmatched. This CDR3 has 17 amino acids. The CDR3 nucleotides read TGCGCCAGCAGCTTGTCAATAGGGACAGGAGGGTCCTACGAGCAGTACTTC. Translated: CASSLSIGTGGSYEQYF.

V usage is TRBV18 and J usage is TRBJ2-1; possibly TRBD2 for D (5 bases). Trimming took 2 bases from V and 9 from J, leaving 14 bases between them. Germline V gene sequence: CDR1 KGHSH, CDR2 LQKENI. CDR3 length: 14 residues. The CDR3 coding sequence is TGTGCCAGCTCACCAATTGTAACCGCGGGTGAGCAGTTCTTC. Amino acids: CASSPIVTAGEQFF.

The V gene is TRBV28, the J gene TRBJ2-7; D not resolved. Looked up from germline, CDR1 is MDHEN and CDR2 is SYDVKM. V lost 2 bases to trimming and J lost 4 bases, with 6 bases between them. This CDR3 has 12 amino acids. The CDR3 is CASSLIRYEQYF. The DNA of the CDR3 is TGTGCCAGCAGTTTAATCAGGTACGAGCAGTACTTC.